Each of the 8 T cell receptor beta chains below was sequenced from the same sample in a study of blood T cell repertoires in COVID-19. Only in-frame clones appear in the TCRdb table, and some are missing; sequencing was by immunoSEQ multiplex PCR. The sample yields roughly 80,000 clones, around 85% seen once. Sequencing input: peripheral blood. Receptors were obtained from a woman of 80 years or more with active or convalescent COVID-19.

The gene calls are TRBV10-3 and TRBJ2-7; possibly TRBD2 for D (5 bases). CDR1 is ENHRY and CDR2 is SYGVKD in the germline V gene. V lost 7 bases to trimming and J lost 0 bases, with 22 bases between them. The CDR3 contains 17 residues. Here the CDR3 reads CAINPSGPGRGSYEQYF. Here the CDR3 DNA reads TGTGCCATCAACCCGTCCGGCCCGGGGAGAGGCTCCTACGAGCAGTACTTC.

The chain uses TRBV11-2 and TRBJ2-6, with D uncertain. Trimming shortened V by 1 base and J by 0 bases, and 7 bases separated the two germline ends. The V gene's germline CDR1 is SGHAT and CDR2 FQNNGV. CDR3 length: 16 amino acids. In DNA, the CDR3 is TGTGCCAGCAGCTTAGTGGCTAGCTCTGGGGCCAACGTCCTGACTTTC. It yields the protein CASSLVASSGANVLTF.

The J gene is TRBJ2-7, the V gene TRBV7-6, with 8 positions matching TRBD1. With 5 bases clipped from V and 6 bases from J, the junction kept 3 bases outside the gene matches. This CDR3 is built from 12 residues. The V gene's germline CDR1 is SGHVS and CDR2 FNYEAQ. In DNA form, the CDR3 reads TGTGCCAGCAGCCTACAGGGGGGCGAGCAGTACTTC. It yields the protein CASSLQGGEQYF.

The chain uses TRBV6-1 and TRBJ2-4; TRBD2 is a possible D gene (6 bases). Germline V CDR1 and CDR2: MNHNS, SASEGT. V lost 3 bases and J lost 8, with 14 bases in between. There are 14 residues in the CDR3. In nucleotides, the CDR3 is TGTGCCAGCAGTGATCGGGACGGGGGAGACATTCAGTACTTC. It is translated as CASSDRDGGDIQYF.

This chain joins TRBV6-5 and TRBJ2-7, with D perhaps TRBD1 (6 bases). This CDR3 has 15 amino acids. Germline-derived CDR1 and CDR2 are MNHEY and SVGAGI. Between the trimmed V and J ends, which lost 4 bases and 0 bases, there was a span of 13 bases. CDR3 coding DNA: TGTGCCAGCAGTTTCGACAGGTTGAGCTCCTACGAGCAGTACTTC. As protein: CASSFDRLSSYEQYF.

V gene TRBV6-5 combines with J gene TRBJ2-3, with 10 bases that match TRBD2. J gave up 4 bases and V 6 bases, and 1 base lay outside the gene matches. CDR1 and CDR2 from the germline V gene are MNHEY and SVGAGI. The CDR3 is 13 amino acids. The CDR3 protein is CASRLAGPDTQYF. The CDR3 DNA reads TGTGCCAGCAGACTAGCGGGGCCAGATACGCAGTATTTT.

This clone was observed a few times. The chain couples TRBV25-1 to TRBJ1-5; tentative D call: TRBD1 (6 bases). V lost 7 bases and J 5 bases, leaving 15 bases between the germline ends. This CDR3 is 14 amino acids long. Germline V gene lookup returns CDR1 MGHDK and CDR2 SYGVNS. DNA of the CDR3: TGTGCCAGCACCCGAGGACAGCTTTATCAGCCCCAGCATTTT. Amino acids: CASTRGQLYQPQHF.

The chain is built from TRBV4-1 and TRBJ1-2; D might be TRBD1 (6 bases). V dropped 8 bases and J dropped 5 bases, with 15 bases sitting between them. CDR3 length: 13 residues. CDR1 and CDR2 (germline): MGHRA, YSYEKL. CDR3 sequence: CASQEDQGYGYTF. The CDR3 DNA reads as TGCGCCAGCCAAGAGGACCAGGGGTATGGCTACACCTTC.